The 11 T cell receptor beta chains given below trace back to one sample, sequenced in a study of beta chain features in type 1 diabetes. Every bit of the isolated RNA underwent reverse transcription, so sequencing read expressed TCRB transcripts. Sequencing used immunoSEQ multiplex PCR; TCRdb keeps in-frame clones, though not all of them. The table includes approximately 300,000 clones, roughly 11% detected once. The specimen was naive CD4+ T cells from blood. These receptors were collected from a woman aged 25 to 39 in good health.

This clone occurred a few times. V gene TRBV5-4 combines with J gene TRBJ2-5; 12 bases map to TRBD1. There are 13 residues in the CDR3. Trimming at V came to 7 bases and at J to 4 bases, leaving 2 bases not matched to a gene. The germline V gene has CDR1 SGHNT and CDR2 YYREEE (reference sequence). The CDR3 DNA reads TGTGCCAGCGGGACAGGGGGCTTAGAGACCCAGTACTTC. Protein sequence: CASGTGGLETQYF.

This clone has just a few counts. The chain carries TRBV6-5 and TRBJ2-7; possible D gene TRBD1, 6 bases. Germline values: CDR1 MNHEY, CDR2 SVGAGI. The V and J ends lost 0 bases and 5 bases respectively, with 14 bases between them. This CDR3 is built from 15 residues. The CDR3, as DNA: TGTGCCAGCAGTTACTCGAGTGGACAGACCCACGAGCAGTACTTC. The encoded protein is CASSYSSGQTHEQYF.

This clone showed up just a few times. The V call is TRBV7-6, the J call TRBJ2-7; 7 positions match TRBD2. Germline lookup yields CDR1 SGHVS and CDR2 FNYEAQ. J was trimmed by 5 bases and V by 4 bases; bases with no gene match: 8. The CDR3 is 14 amino acids. The CDR3: CASSSPGGGNEQYF. CDR3 nucleotide sequence: TGTGCCAGCAGCTCCCCGGGGGGTGGCAACGAGCAGTACTTC.

This clone was counted between two and nine times. The chain combines TRBV11-2 with TRBJ2-7; TRBD2 agrees at 8 bases. CDR3 length: 14 residues. The germline CDR1 and CDR2 sequences are SGHAT and FQNNGV. With V trimmed by 2 bases and J by 2 bases, 2 bases remained unmatched. This chain's CDR3 is CASSLLREAYEQYF. The CDR3 DNA sequence: TGTGCCAGCAGCTTATTGCGGGAGGCCTACGAGCAGTACTTC.

This chain connects TRBV5-6 to TRBJ2-4, with D possibly TRBD2 on 6 matching bases. Trimming removed 7 bases at V and 14 bases at J, with 22 bases between. CDR3 length: 13 amino acids. In germline, CDR1 is SGHDT, CDR2 YYEEEE. Here the CDR3 DNA reads TGTGCCAGCCGGGGTGGCGTGCGGGCGGGGAAGTACTTC. It encodes CASRGGVRAGKYF.

This clone was counted between two and nine times. The rearrangement joins TRBV10-2 to TRBJ2-7; 8 nucleotides align to TRBD1. CDR1 is WSHSY, CDR2 SAAADI, per germline. There are 13 residues in the CDR3. The V gene end was trimmed by 7 bases and the J gene end by 2 bases; junction bases not matched to a gene: 4. CDR3 protein: CASTQGATYEQYF. The DNA of the CDR3 is TGCGCCAGCACCCAGGGGGCCACCTACGAGCAGTACTTC.

This rearrangement joins TRBV18 to TRBJ2-1, with 7 bases identical to TRBD1. CDR1 and CDR2 from the germline V gene are KGHSH and LQKENI. V trimming: 7 bases; J trimming: 6 bases; junction bases outside the gene matches: 9. The CDR3 spans 14 residues. The CDR3 region is CASLLTGEGNEQFF. In nucleotides, the CDR3 is TGTGCCAGCTTACTCACAGGGGAAGGCAATGAGCAGTTCTTC.

A word on this clone: Other DNA sequences within the sample encode an identical CDR3. The CDR3 nucleotides are TGTGCCAGCAGCTTAGCCGGCAGGGGTGAGACCCAGTACTTC. As protein: CASSLAGRGETQYF. This chain uses TRBV7-2 with TRBJ2-5; D possibly corresponds to TRBD1 (6 bases). This CDR3 has 14 amino acids. Trimming cost V 0 bases and J 5 bases, with 10 bases left between them. Per the germline V gene, CDR1 is SGHTA and CDR2 is FQGNSA.

The chain couples TRBV7-2 to TRBJ2-1, with D unclear. CDR3 length: 15 residues. Trimming removed 0 bases from V and 3 bases from J, with 9 bases in between. Germline V gives CDR1 SGHTA, CDR2 FQGNSA. Here the CDR3 reads CASSLATLIYNEQFF. CDR3 nucleotides: TGTGCCAGCAGCTTAGCGACTTTGATCTACAATGAGCAGTTCTTC.

This clone has more than one count but fewer than ten. V and J are TRBV9 and TRBJ2-2; perhaps TRBD2 as D (5 bases). Germline V gene data show CDR1 as SGDLS and CDR2 as YYNGEE. V lost 0 bases and J lost 5, with 14 bases in between. The CDR3 loop spans 16 amino acids. The CDR3 protein is CASSVDVGIGTGELFF. The CDR3, as DNA: TGTGCCAGCAGCGTAGACGTCGGGATAGGGACCGGGGAGCTGTTTTTT.

V usage is TRBV28 and J usage is TRBJ1-5, with a weak D call TRBD1 (5 bases). The CDR3 consists of 15 residues. Between the trimmed V and J ends, which lost 3 bases and 5 bases, there was a span of 14 bases. Germline lookup yields CDR1 MDHEN and CDR2 SYDVKM. Here the CDR3 DNA reads TGTGCCAGCAGTTTGCCCTGGGGCCCCGATCAGCCCCAGCATTTT. This gives the protein CASSLPWGPDQPQHF.